This T cell receptor (beta chain) comes out of a study of PD-1 and CTLA-4 blockade in melanoma. The data were produced by immunoSEQ multiplex PCR, yet TCRdb's version contains in-frame clones alone and is incomplete. This sample has tens of thousands of clones, with about 91% found just once. In germline, CDR1 is SGHDN, CDR2 FVKESK. Trimming cost V 4 bases and J 8 bases, with 14 bases left between them. This CDR3 spans 13 amino acids. This TCR came from a human donor with melanoma. The sample in question was CD8+ T cells from peripheral blood, obtained from a patient given anti-PD-1 treatment. V gene TRBV14 combines with J gene TRBJ1-2; D gene unclear. CDR3 amino acids: CASSLGIGAGYTF. CDR3 nucleotides: TGTGCCAGCAGCCTTGGGATCGGTGCCGGCTACACCTTC. Full variable domain (rest looked up from reference TRBV14 and TRBJ1-2): EAGVTQFPSHSVIEKGQTVTLRCDPISGHDNLYWYRRVMGKEIKFLLHFVKESKQDESGMPNNRFLAERTGGTYSTLKVQPAELEDSGVYFCASSLGIGAGYTFGSGTRLTVV.